Presented here are 3 T cell receptor beta chains from one specimen sequenced in a study of PD-1 blockade in classical Hodgkin lymphoma. The method was immunoSEQ multiplex PCR; TCRdb's version includes in-frame clones alone and lacks a portion of them. The sample has about 58,000 clones, around 93% seen once. Each and every patient relapsed after autologous stem cell transplantation, and patients got differing brentuximab vedotin exposure. Sequencing was performed on peripheral blood mononuclear cells (PBMCs), taken before the second cycle of nivolumab. Every receptor here comes from a human donor with classical Hodgkin lymphoma.

In its sample, this clone was seen once. This sequence joins TRBV29-1 and TRBJ2-1; no clear D gene. Between the trimmed V and J ends, which lost 0 bases and 8 bases, there was a span of 11 bases. Germline values: CDR1 SQVTM, CDR2 ANQGSEA. CDR3 length: 13 amino acids. In DNA, the CDR3 is TGCAGCGTTGAAGACCTCAACCAACATGAGCAGTTCTTC. Translated, it gives CSVEDLNQHEQFF.

The chain is built from TRBV19 and TRBJ2-1, with 8 bases that match TRBD2. Trimming removed 0 bases from V and 5 bases from J; junction bases left unmatched: 9. Germline-derived CDR1 and CDR2 are LNHDA and SQIVND (reference sequence). This CDR3 comprises 17 residues. The CDR3 spells CASSIDPPGTRNNEQFF. As DNA, the CDR3 is TGTGCCAGTAGTATAGATCCTCCCGGGACTAGGAACAATGAGCAGTTCTTC.

J is TRBJ1-4 and V is TRBV4-1, with D possibly TRBD1 on 6 matching bases. The CDR3 extends over 15 amino acids. CDR1 is MGHRA, CDR2 YSYEKL, per germline. Trimming shortened V by 0 bases and J by 7 bases, and 12 bases separated the two germline ends. The CDR3 sequence is CASSQDGGAGEKLFF. DNA of the CDR3: TGCGCCAGCAGCCAAGATGGGGGCGCGGGTGAAAAACTGTTTTTT.